Listed here are 25 T cell receptor beta chains from one sample, sequenced in a study of cytomegalovirus exposure and HLA in healthy donors (dated by TCRdb to between 2016 and 2019). Libraries were made using the immunoSEQ multiplex PCR assay. The immuneACCESS repertoire file appears here via TCRdb, limited to in-frame rearrangements. These files lack a portion of the clones; in checked studies, under half of the deficit traces to unresolved V genes, and the cause of the others is not known. The sample table holds 280,000 or so clones, of which roughly 90% were seen once. In total, the top ten clones hold about 0.85% of the sample. The sample was PBMCs. These receptors were collected from a woman aged 18-35 years in good health and CMV-seronegative.

The J gene is TRBJ1-4, the V gene TRBV2, with D maybe TRBD1 (5 bases). CDR1 and CDR2 from the germline V gene are SNHLY and FYNNEI. The CDR3 contains 14 residues. Trimming removed 6 bases at V and 6 bases at J, with 14 bases between. The CDR3 sequence is CASSASGEDEKLFF. CDR3 DNA sequence: TGTGCCAGCAGCGCCTCGGGGGAAGATGAAAAACTGTTTTTT.

CDR3 nucleotides: TGTGCCAGTAGTATTAAGCTCTCTGGGGCCAACGTCCTGACTTTC. It encodes CASSIKLSGANVLTF. The V gene is TRBV19, the J gene TRBJ2-6; D is unclear. The CDR3 consists of 15 residues. V was trimmed by 3 bases and J by 0 bases, leaving 6 bases between them. CDR1 and CDR2 from the germline V gene are LNHDA and SQIVND (reference sequence).

This clone was observed once. J is TRBJ2-5 and V is TRBV11-2; 12 nucleotides agree with TRBD2. The CDR3 runs to 16 residues. V gave up 1 base and J gave up 5 bases; unmatched junction bases: 5. Germline lookup yields CDR1 SGHAT and CDR2 FQNNGV. In DNA form, the CDR3 reads TGTGCCAGCAGCTTAGCGGGACTAGCGGGCCGGGAGACCCAGTACTTC. This gives the protein CASSLAGLAGRETQYF.

The rearrangement links TRBV10-3 to TRBJ2-7; TRBD1 aligns across 8 bases. Looked up from germline, CDR1 is ENHRY and CDR2 is SYGVKD. This CDR3 is built from 13 residues. V lost 0 bases, J lost 8 bases, and 3 bases stayed unmatched. The CDR3 DNA follows: TGTGCCATCAGTGAGTCCACAGGGGGTCAGCAGTACTTC. Translated: CAISESTGGQQYF.

The J gene is TRBJ2-5, the V gene TRBV2; D might be TRBD1 (6 bases). The CDR3 length is 14 residues. V gave up 6 bases and J gave up 1 base, with 12 bases separating them. Germline CDR1 SNHLY, CDR2 FYNNEI. CDR3: CASRDDRFQETQYF. For the CDR3, the DNA is TGTGCCAGCAGGGACGACAGGTTCCAAGAGACCCAGTACTTC.

The chain uses TRBV6-5 and TRBJ2-1; 11 bases map to TRBD2. This CDR3 has 15 residues. Germline values: CDR1 MNHEY, CDR2 SVGAGI. With V trimmed by 5 bases and J by 4 bases, 4 bases remained unmatched. The CDR3 spells CASSTTSGRYNEQFF. The CDR3 DNA sequence: TGTGCCAGCAGTACCACTAGCGGGAGATACAATGAGCAGTTCTTC.

The chain recombines TRBV11-2 with TRBJ1-4; D ambiguous. Germline loops: CDR1 SGHAT, CDR2 FQNNGV. This CDR3 comprises 14 residues. The germline V and J ends were trimmed by 1 base and 8 bases, with 11 bases remaining between them. CDR3 coding DNA: TGTGCCAGCAGCTTAGTGTCGCTTGAGGAAAAACTGTTTTTT. Amino acids: CASSLVSLEEKLFF.

V and J are TRBV25-1 and TRBJ1-6; the D gene is possibly TRBD1 (5 bases). V lost 3 bases to trimming and J lost 7 bases, with 13 bases between them. This CDR3 contains 15 residues. Germline V CDR1 and CDR2: MGHDK, SYGVNS. In nucleotides, the CDR3 is TGTGCCAGCAGTGAGGACACCAGATCCAATTCACCCCTCCACTTT. As protein: CASSEDTRSNSPLHF.

The V call is TRBV29-1, the J call TRBJ2-1; weak D call: TRBD1 (5 bases). Germline V gene lookup returns CDR1 SQVTM and CDR2 ANQGSEA. Trimming stripped 4 bases from V and 4 bases from J, with 5 bases between. There are 11 residues in the CDR3. The CDR3 nucleotides read TGCAGCGTTGCAGGGTACAATGAGCAGTTCTTC. It yields the protein CSVAGYNEQFF.

The DNA for the CDR3 is TGTGCCAGCTTGACCGGGACAGGGAAGGCTGAAGCTTTCTTT. Translated, it gives CASLTGTGKAEAFF. The gene calls are TRBV2 and TRBJ1-1; the match to TRBD1 covers 9 bases. In germline, CDR1 is SNHLY, CDR2 FYNNEI. The ends lost 8 bases at V and 6 bases at J; junction bases unmatched: 10. This CDR3 has 14 amino acids.

Of note for this clone: The sample carries other DNA sequences with the same CDR3. The DNA for the CDR3 is TGCAGCGCCCGAGGGAACACTGAAGCTTTCTTT. Its translation is CSARGNTEAFF. The J gene is TRBJ1-1, the V gene TRBV29-1, with D unclear. The CDR3 runs to 11 residues. CDR1 SQVTM and CDR2 ANQGSEA come from the germline V gene. Trimming removed 7 bases from V and 1 base from J, with 7 bases in between.

The chain recombines TRBV4-1 with TRBJ2-7; D uncertain. From germline, CDR1 is MGHRA and CDR2 YSYEKL. V was clipped by 3 bases and J by 0 bases, with 6 bases between them. This CDR3 is built from 13 residues. The CDR3 DNA reads as TGCGCCAGCAGCCATAGTCACTCCTACGAGCAGTACTTC. Amino acids: CASSHSHSYEQYF.

This chain joins TRBV6-6 and TRBJ2-4; D is perhaps TRBD1 (6 bases). Trimming shortened V by 8 bases and J by 8 bases, and 16 bases separated the two germline ends. Per the germline V gene, CDR1 is MNHNY and CDR2 is SVGAGI (reference sequence). This CDR3 has 13 residues. The CDR3 is CASAGQSRDIQYF. The CDR3 DNA reads TGTGCCAGCGCCGGACAGTCTAGGGACATTCAGTACTTC.

The genes are TRBV2 and TRBJ1-2; D might be TRBD1 (5 bases). Germline V gene sequence: CDR1 SNHLY, CDR2 FYNNEI. V lost 5 bases, J lost 4 bases, and 17 bases lay in between. The CDR3 sequence is 15 residues long. CDR3 amino acids: CASSLGRQTSYGYTF. CDR3 DNA sequence: TGTGCCAGCAGTCTGGGGCGACAGACGAGCTATGGCTACACCTTC.

This clone has only one observation. The chain is built from TRBV28 and TRBJ1-4; D is uncertain. CDR1 is MDHEN and CDR2 is SYDVKM in the germline V gene. V lost 5 bases and J 5 bases, leaving 9 bases between the germline ends. The CDR3 sequence is 13 residues long. CDR3 bases: TGTGCCAGCAGTCCGCGCCTCAATGAAAAACTGTTTTTT. Translated: CASSPRLNEKLFF.

The chain couples TRBV28 to TRBJ1-1; TRBD1 aligns across 7 bases. Germline CDR1 and CDR2: MDHEN and SYDVKM. Trimming at V came to 10 bases and at J to 6 bases, leaving 11 bases not matched to a gene. The CDR3 spans 13 residues. The DNA of the CDR3 is TGTGCCACCCGACAGGGAACCTTTTCTGAAGCTTTCTTT. Amino acids: CATRQGTFSEAFF. The full variable domain, in which reference TRBV28 and TRBJ1-1 provide the parts outside the CDR3, is DVKVTQSSRYLVKRTGEKVFLECVQDMDHENMFWYRQDPGLGLRLIYFSYDVKMKEKGDIPEGYSVSREKKERFSLILESASTNQTSMYLCATRQGTFSEAFFGQGTRLTVV.

The chain joins TRBV18 to TRBJ1-2; tentatively, D is TRBD1 (5 bases). This CDR3 spans 16 amino acids. V lost 5 bases and J lost 0, with 16 bases in between. Per germline, CDR1 KGHSH and CDR2 LQKENI. CDR3 loop: CASSTRQRTSNYGYTF. The CDR3 DNA sequence: TGTGCCAGCTCAACCCGACAGCGTACTTCTAACTATGGCTACACCTTC.

The V and J genes are TRBV6-5 and TRBJ2-7, with no clear D. Trimming took off 2 bases at V and 0 bases at J, with 11 bases between the two ends. CDR1 is MNHEY and CDR2 is SVGAGI in the germline V gene. The length of the CDR3 is 15 residues. The CDR3 region has the DNA TGTGCCAGCAGTTACCCCCCGGCTAGCTCCTACGAGCAGTACTTC. Amino acid sequence: CASSYPPASSYEQYF.

This clone was recorded once. CDR3 loop: CAGAERETQYF. In DNA form, the CDR3 reads TGTGCCGGGGCCGAACGGGAGACCCAGTACTTC. V and J are TRBV2 and TRBJ2-5; the D gene is possibly TRBD1 (5 bases). Germline V gives CDR1 SNHLY, CDR2 FYNNEI. Trimming stripped 11 bases from V and 5 bases from J, with 12 bases between. CDR3 length: 11 residues. The complete variable domain, with remaining parts taken from reference TRBV2 and TRBJ2-5, reads EPEVTQTPSHQVTQMGQEVILRCVPISNHLYFYWYRQILGQKVEFLVSFYNNEISEKSEIFDDQFSVERPDGSNFTLKIRSTKLEDSAMYFCAGAERETQYFGPGTRLLVL.

This chain connects TRBV5-6 to TRBJ2-7; the match to TRBD2 covers 8 bases. Germline V gene lookup returns CDR1 SGHDT and CDR2 YYEEEE. The CDR3 covers 13 residues. V shed 4 bases, J shed 4 bases, and the junction held 4 bases outside the gene matches. This CDR3 is CASSPREGYEQYF. The CDR3 bases are TGTGCCAGCAGCCCCCGGGAGGGTTACGAGCAGTACTTC.

This chain uses TRBV2 with TRBJ2-5; D is uncertain. Trimming stripped 8 bases from V and 0 bases from J, with 13 bases between. CDR3 length: 14 residues. CDR1 is SNHLY and CDR2 is FYNNEI in the germline V gene. The CDR3 here is CASLITQYQETQYF. The CDR3 region has the DNA TGTGCCAGCCTCATTACACAGTACCAAGAGACCCAGTACTTC.

This clone has a handful of counts. The CDR3 DNA sequence: TGTGCCAGCAGCCCCGCCGGACAAATCTACACCTTC. This translates into CASSPAGQIYTF. This rearrangement joins TRBV7-9 to TRBJ1-2; the D gene is possibly TRBD1 (5 bases). The V end was cut by 5 bases, the J end by 10 bases, with 14 bases between. The germline gives CDR1 SEHNR, CDR2 FQNEAQ (reference sequence). The CDR3 has 12 residues.

The chain couples TRBV10-3 to TRBJ1-2; D is possibly TRBD1 (6 bases). Germline lookup yields CDR1 ENHRY and CDR2 SYGVKD. The CDR3 runs to 14 residues. The ends were cut back, 9 bases at V and 3 bases at J, with 17 bases in the middle. The CDR3 loop reads CAISLGEGDYGYTF. CDR3 nucleotide sequence: TGTGCCATTTCCTTGGGGGAGGGGGACTATGGCTACACCTTC.

The chain uses TRBV28 and TRBJ1-2; 7 bases agree with TRBD1. The V gene's germline CDR1 is MDHEN and CDR2 SYDVKM. The CDR3 sequence is 14 residues long. V gave up 7 bases and J gave up 8 bases; unmatched junction bases: 13. CDR3 bases: TGTGCCAGCATGGGGAGTTCGACAGGGAAAGGCTACACCTTC. Amino acid sequence: CASMGSSTGKGYTF.

This clone appeared a single time. The chain joins TRBV4-1 to TRBJ1-3; D is perhaps TRBD1 (5 bases). V was shortened by 2 bases and J by 2 bases, with 10 bases between the two germline ends. In germline, CDR1 is MGHRA, CDR2 YSYEKL. This CDR3 comprises 15 residues. The CDR3: CASSQPTGAGNTIYF. The CDR3 DNA is TGCGCCAGCAGCCAACCCACAGGTGCTGGAAACACCATATATTTT.